This TCR beta chain originates from a study of T cells in Graves' hyperthyroidism and ophthalmopathy. Germline CDR1 is SGHRS and CDR2 is YFSETQ. V lost 4 bases to trimming and J lost 2 bases, with 10 bases between them. CDR3 length: 13 residues. RNA transcripts were the template for amplifying TCR beta CDR3 regions. HTBI primers were the set used in a first-round RT-PCR of the TCR CDR3. TCRdb called the multiplex PCR reads again in MiXCR, with one record for every CDR3 protein. The sample lists approximately 560,000 distinct CDR3 sequences, just over 45% occurring once. This TCR came from a woman aged 18 to 35 with Graves' hyperthyroidism. Sequenced sample: peripheral blood or thyroid tissue (not recorded which). The chain joins TRBV5-1 to TRBJ2-7; D unresolved. The CDR3 spells CASSDSAAYEQYF. The CDR3 DNA follows: TGCGCCAGCAGCGATTCCGCCGCCTACGAGCAGTACTTC. Looking up the rest from reference TRBV5-1 and TRBJ2-7 gives the full variable domain: KAGVTQTPRYLIKTRGQQVTLSCSPISGHRSVSWYQQTPGQGLQFLFEYFSETQRNKGNFPGRFSGRQFSNSRSEMNVSTLELGDSALYLCASSDSAAYEQYFGPGTRLTVT.